This T cell receptor (beta chain) was sequenced in a study of CD8+CD57+ T cells in acquired aplastic anemia. Study as a whole: Sorting CD4+ and CD8+ cells gave DNA averaging approximately 3 ug. Study outcomes and limitations: The study found no significant CD8+ Simpson's diversity difference between patients and controls.

Worth noting for this clonotype: Its antigen is unknown. One end of the junction fails to match germline, which may point to a read error.

For CDR3 and TCR beta VDJ profiling, genomic DNA was the template used. TCRdb redid the calling of the reads with MiXCR, one entry per CDR3 protein. The sample has some 200,000 distinct CDR3 sequences; over 55% are singletons. Patients selected for sequencing had displayed CD8+CD57+ cell expansion by flow cytometry. Patients had not yet gotten any therapy when their blood was taken for sampling. The TCR originated in a human donor with aplastic anemia. Specimen: sorted CD4+, CD8+, or CD8+CD57+ T cells (not recorded which) from PBMCs.

Here the CDR3 reads CATGSSLQGAKNIQYF. The CDR3 DNA is TGTGCCACCGGCAGCTCGCTTCAGGGGGCCAAAAACATTCAGTACTTC. The rearrangement joins TRBV15 to TRBJ2-4; tentatively, D is TRBD1 (6 bases). CDR1 is LNHNV, CDR2 YYDKDF, per germline (reference sequence). This CDR3 contains 16 residues. The full variable domain, with the rest looked up from reference TRBV15 and TRBJ2-4, is DAMVIQNPRYQVTQFGKPVTLSCSQTLNHNVMYWYQQKSSQAPKLLFHYYDKDFNNEADTPDNFQSRRPNTSFCFLDIRSPGLGDTAMYLCATGSSLQGAKNIQYFGAGTRLSVL.